A selection of T cell receptor beta chains follows, all from one sample in a study of control samples from healthy donors and cancer patients. This table comes from immunoSEQ multiplex PCR, and its TCRdb copy is limited to in-frame clones, with some not included. Found here are 350,000 to 450,000 clones, over 75% of them singletons; the top ten hold 5% to 8%. Sequencing input: PBMCs. The receptors derive from a man in his forties with head and neck cancer. CDR3s include the opening cysteine and the closing phenylalanine or tryptophan. D genes are given only for firm matches. Expanded clones are given a class, and other clones once, few, many or no size at all.

v_gene	d_gene	j_gene	abundance	CDR3aa	CDR3nt
TRBV7-9	TRBD1	TRBJ2-5	-	CASSWTGGEETQYF	TGTGCCAGCAGCTGGACAGGGGGCGAGGAGACCCAGTACTTC
TRBV7-2	TRBD1	TRBJ1-5	few	CASSLGDRAINQPQHF	TGTGCCAGCAGCTTGGGGGACAGGGCGATCAATCAGCCCCAGCATTTT
TRBV18	-	TRBJ2-7	-	CASSPQRVSYEQYF	TGTGCCAGCTCACCACAAAGGGTTTCCTACGAGCAGTACTTC
TRBV27	TRBD1	TRBJ2-7	-	CASSLRRGLGEQYF	TGTGCCAGCAGTTTACGCAGGGGGCTAGGCGAGCAGTACTTC
TRBV28	-	TRBJ1-5	once	CASSLGLGSNQPQHF	TGTGCCAGCAGTTTGGGGTTAGGGAGCAATCAGCCCCAGCATTTT
TRBV11-3	-	TRBJ2-2	-	CASSLVYTGELFF	TGTGCCAGCAGCTTAGTGTATACCGGGGAGCTGTTTTTT
TRBV15	-	TRBJ1-4	-	CATSRNRAVEEKLFF	TGTGCCACCAGCAGAAACAGGGCGGTTGAAGAAAAACTGTTTTTT
TRBV9	TRBD1	TRBJ1-4	-	CASSPRGQGNEKLFF	TGTGCCAGCAGCCCCCGGGGACAGGGGAATGAAAAACTGTTTTTT
TRBV19	-	TRBJ2-1	-	CASSIGTPNEQFF	TGTGCCAGTAGTATAGGGACCCCCAATGAGCAGTTCTTC
TRBV3-1/TRBV3-2	-	TRBJ1-1	-	CASSQVPGATEAFF	TGTGCCAGCAGCCAAGTCCCAGGGGCCACTGAAGCTTTCTTT
TRBV19	-	TRBJ2-2	once	CASSILQSNTGELFF	TGTGCCAGTAGTATTTTACAGTCGAACACCGGGGAGCTGTTTTTT
TRBV5-6	-	TRBJ1-2	-	CASSLDRGTYGYTF	TGTGCCAGCAGCTTGGATCGGGGAACCTATGGCTACACCTTC
TRBV19	-	TRBJ2-1	-	CASSIRTVGYNEQFF	TGTGCCAGTAGTATCCGGACAGTTGGCTACAATGAGCAGTTCTTC
TRBV25-1	-	TRBJ2-5	-	CASSESETQYF	TGTGCCAGCAGTGAATCAGAGACCCAGTACTTC
TRBV6-5	-	TRBJ2-7	-	CASSYDTYEQYF	TGTGCCAGCAGTTATGACACCTACGAGCAGTACTTC
TRBV9	-	TRBJ1-6	-	CASSVGQRDSPLHF	TGTGCCAGCAGCGTAGGTCAGAGGGATTCACCCCTCCACTTT
TRBV19	-	TRBJ1-2	-	CASSPTGDYGYTF	TGTGCCAGTAGTCCAACAGGAGACTATGGCTACACCTTC
TRBV6-2/TRBV6-3	TRBD1	TRBJ1-6	few	CASSLRTGFGSLHF	TGTGCCAGCAGTTTACGGACAGGGTTTGGTTCCCTCCACTTT
TRBV24-1	-	TRBJ2-1	-	CATSDRGLSSYNEQFF	TGTGCCACCAGTGACCGCGGACTGAGCTCCTACAATGAGCAGTTCTTC
TRBV30	-	TRBJ1-1	-	CAWSAVAGAFF	TGTGCCTGGAGTGCCGTGGCTGGCGCTTTCTTT
TRBV28	-	TRBJ2-2	-	CATATGLRTGELFF	TGTGCCACCGCCACGGGCTTGAGGACCGGGGAGCTGTTTTTT
TRBV9	-	TRBJ2-2	once	CASSVASQKTGELFF	TGTGCCAGCAGCGTAGCGAGTCAGAAGACCGGGGAGCTGTTTTTT
TRBV3-1/TRBV3-2	-	TRBJ1-1	-	CASSQGAVYTEAFF	TGTGCCAGCAGCCAAGGGGCAGTTTACACTGAAGCTTTCTTT
TRBV9	-	TRBJ1-2	-	CASSATSLANYGYTF	TGTGCCAGCAGCGCTACCAGTCTCGCTAACTATGGCTACACCTTC
TRBV2	TRBD1	TRBJ2-1	-	CASISGTGVYNEQFF	TGTGCCAGTATATCCGGGACAGGGGTCTACAATGAGCAGTTCTTC
TRBV30	-	TRBJ1-5	-	CAWSVGGQPQHF	TGTGCCTGGAGTGTCGGTGGTCAGCCCCAGCATTTT
TRBV18	-	TRBJ1-2	-	CASSPLRGGGDGYTF	TGTGCCAGCTCACCGCTTCGTGGAGGCGGCGATGGCTACACCTTC